This entry concerns a single T cell receptor beta chain. Its matching antigen is unknown. Reverse transcription of about 0.5 to 1 ug RNA was carried out with random hexamers. TCR beta CDR3 was amplified by immunoSEQ multiplex PCR. This amplification extended across 54 Vbeta and 13 Jbeta segments. TCRdb itself ran the immunoSEQ multiplex PCR reads through MiXCR, one entry per CDR3 protein. The repertoire holds about 430,000 distinct CDR3 sequences, with 75% to 90% as singletons. It was treatment-naive patients with stable or active relapsing-remitting disease who made up the multiple sclerosis controls. The data derive from a study of CD8 T cells in Susac syndrome. The CDR3 is made up of 15 amino acids. Per the germline V gene, CDR1 is DFQATT and CDR2 is SNEGSKA (reference sequence). With 5 bases clipped from V and 4 bases from J, the junction kept 6 bases outside the gene matches. General study results and limits: It was acknowledged in the study that its TCR sequencing and HLA analysis involved a relatively small number of individuals.

The genes are TRBV20-1 and TRBJ2-2; 11 positions agree with TRBD2. The sample comprised CD8+ T cells from PBMCs. This TCR was recovered from a human donor with multiple sclerosis. CDR3 residues: CSALGTSGATGELFF. The CDR3 nucleotides are TGCAGTGCTCTAGGGACTAGCGGTGCCACCGGGGAGCTGTTTTTT.